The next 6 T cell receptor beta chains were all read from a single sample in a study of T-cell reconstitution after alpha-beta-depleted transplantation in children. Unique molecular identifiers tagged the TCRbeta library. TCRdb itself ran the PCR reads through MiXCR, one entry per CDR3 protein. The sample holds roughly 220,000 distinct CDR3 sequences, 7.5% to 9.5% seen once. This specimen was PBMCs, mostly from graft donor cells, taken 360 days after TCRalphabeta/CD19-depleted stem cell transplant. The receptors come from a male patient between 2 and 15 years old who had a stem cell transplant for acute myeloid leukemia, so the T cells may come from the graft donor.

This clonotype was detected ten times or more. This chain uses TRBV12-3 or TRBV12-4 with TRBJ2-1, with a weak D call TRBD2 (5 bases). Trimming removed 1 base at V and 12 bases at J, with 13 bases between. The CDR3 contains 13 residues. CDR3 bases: TGTGCCAGCAGTTTAGGAGGGATTCTTGCGCAGTTCTTC. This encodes CASSLGGILAQFF.

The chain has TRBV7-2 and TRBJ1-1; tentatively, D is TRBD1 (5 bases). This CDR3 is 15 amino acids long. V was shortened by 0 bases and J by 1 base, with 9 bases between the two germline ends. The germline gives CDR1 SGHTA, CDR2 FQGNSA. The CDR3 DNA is TGTGCCAGCAGCTTAGCAGGGGCCCAGAACACTGAAGCTTTCTTT. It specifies CASSLAGAQNTEAFF. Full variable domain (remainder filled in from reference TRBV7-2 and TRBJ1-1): GAGVSQSPSNKVTEKGKDVELRCDPISGHTALYWYRQSLGQGLEFLIYFQGNSAPDKSGLPSDRFSAERTGGSVSTLTIQRTQQEDSAVYLCASSLAGAQNTEAFFGQGTRLTVV.

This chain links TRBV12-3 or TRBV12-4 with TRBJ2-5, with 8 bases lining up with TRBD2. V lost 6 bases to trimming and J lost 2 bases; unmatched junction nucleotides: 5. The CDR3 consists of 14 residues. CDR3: CASSRTSQQETQYF. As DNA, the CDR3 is TGTGCCAGCAGCCGGACTAGCCAGCAAGAGACCCAGTACTTC.

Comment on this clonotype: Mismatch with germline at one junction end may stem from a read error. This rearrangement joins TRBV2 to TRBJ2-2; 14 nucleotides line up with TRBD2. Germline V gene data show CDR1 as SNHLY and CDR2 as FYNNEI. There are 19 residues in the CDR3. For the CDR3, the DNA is TGTGCCAGCAGGGCACCTCCGGGACTAGCGGGAGTAGTCACCGGGGTGCTGTTTTTT. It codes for CASRAPPGLAGVVTGVLFF.

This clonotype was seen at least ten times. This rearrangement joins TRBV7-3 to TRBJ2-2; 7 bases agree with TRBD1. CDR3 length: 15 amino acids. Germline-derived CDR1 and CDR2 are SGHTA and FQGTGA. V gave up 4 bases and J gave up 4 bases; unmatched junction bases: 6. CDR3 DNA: TGTGCCAGCAGCTCAACTCAGGGGGTCACCGGGGAGCTGTTTTTT. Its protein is CASSSTQGVTGELFF.

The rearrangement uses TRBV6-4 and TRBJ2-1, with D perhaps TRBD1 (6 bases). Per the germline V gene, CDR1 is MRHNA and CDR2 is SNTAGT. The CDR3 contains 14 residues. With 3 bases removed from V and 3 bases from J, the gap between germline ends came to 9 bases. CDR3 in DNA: TGTGCCAGCAGTGAACAGGGCCTCTACAATGAGCAGTTCTTC. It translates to CASSEQGLYNEQFF.